This TCR beta chain was profiled in a study of blood T cell repertoires in COVID-19. On the study more broadly: Acute and convalescent COVID-19 samples came from the United States, Italy and Spain.

This clone came up a few times. Looked up from germline, CDR1 is LGHDT and CDR2 is YNNKEL (reference sequence). This CDR3 spans 15 amino acids. J gave up 6 bases and V 2 bases, and 7 bases lay outside the gene matches. Only in-frame clones appear in the TCRdb table, and some are missing; sequencing was by immunoSEQ multiplex PCR. The top ten hold approximately 1.5% of the sample, which has roughly 30,000 clones, around 90% seen once. The receptor comes from a man between 60 and 75 years old with active COVID-19. V is TRBV3-1 (or the pseudogene TRBV3-2) and J is TRBJ1-2, with 9 bases that match TRBD1. Sequencing was carried out using peripheral blood. Here the CDR3 DNA reads TGTGCCAGCAGCCAATTCTACCGGGACAGGGATGGCTACACCTTC. Translation gives CASSQFYRDRDGYTF.